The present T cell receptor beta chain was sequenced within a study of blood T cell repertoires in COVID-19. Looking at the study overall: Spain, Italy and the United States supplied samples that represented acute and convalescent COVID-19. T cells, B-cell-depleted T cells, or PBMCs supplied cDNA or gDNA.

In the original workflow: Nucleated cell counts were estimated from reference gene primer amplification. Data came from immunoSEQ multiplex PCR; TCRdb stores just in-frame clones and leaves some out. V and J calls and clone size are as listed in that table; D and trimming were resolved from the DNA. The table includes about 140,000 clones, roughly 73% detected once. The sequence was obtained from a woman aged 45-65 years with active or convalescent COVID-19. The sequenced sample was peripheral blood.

The CDR3 region is CAWSVQQGRGYTF. For the CDR3, the DNA is TGTGCCTGGAGTGTACAACAGGGAAGGGGCTACACCTTC. J is TRBJ1-2 and V is TRBV30; a possible D gene is TRBD1 (6 bases). This CDR3 has 13 residues. Trimming stripped 0 bases from V and 8 bases from J, with 13 bases between. From germline, CDR1 is GTSNPN and CDR2 SVGIG (reference sequence).